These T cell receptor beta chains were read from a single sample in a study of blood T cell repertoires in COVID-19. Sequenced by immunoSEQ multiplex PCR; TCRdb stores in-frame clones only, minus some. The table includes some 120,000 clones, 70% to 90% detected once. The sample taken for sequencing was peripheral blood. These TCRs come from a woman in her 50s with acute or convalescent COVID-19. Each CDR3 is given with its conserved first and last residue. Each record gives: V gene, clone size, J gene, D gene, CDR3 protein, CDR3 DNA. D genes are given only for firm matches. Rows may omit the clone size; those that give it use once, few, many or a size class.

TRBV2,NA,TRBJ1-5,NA,CASSEGGGHNQPQHF,TGTGCCAGCAGTGAAGGCGGAGGGCACAATCAGCCCCAGCATTTT
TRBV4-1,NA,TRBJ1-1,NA,CASSHLGGGTEAFF,TGCGCCAGCAGCCACCTCGGGGGAGGGACTGAAGCTTTCTTT
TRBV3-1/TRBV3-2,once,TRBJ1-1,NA,CASSRGGGTEAFF,TGTGCCAGCAGCCGAGGGGGGGGCACTGAAGCTTTCTTT
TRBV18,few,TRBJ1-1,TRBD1,CASSPRGQGNTEAFF,TGTGCCAGCTCACCCCGCGGACAGGGGAACACTGAAGCTTTCTTT
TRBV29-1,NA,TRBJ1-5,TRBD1,CSVRTGNNQPQHF,TGCAGCGTTCGGACAGGGAACAATCAGCCCCAGCATTTT
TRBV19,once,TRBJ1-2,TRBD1,CASSTGQGDYGYTF,TGTGCCAGTAGTACAGGACAGGGAGACTATGGCTACACCTTC
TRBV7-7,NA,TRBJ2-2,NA,CASSLSTGANTGELFF,TGTGCTAGCAGCTTGTCAACCGGGGCGAACACCGGGGAGCTGTTTTTT
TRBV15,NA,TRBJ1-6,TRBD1,CATSRDVIFGTGSSPLHF,TGTGCCACCAGCAGAGATGTGATTTTCGGGACAGGGAGTTCACCCCTCCACTTT
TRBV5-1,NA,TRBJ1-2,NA,CASSLRGGDYGYTF,TGCGCCAGCAGCTTGAGGGGCGGAGACTATGGCTACACCTTC
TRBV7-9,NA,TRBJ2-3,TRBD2,CASSSGGSTDTQYF,TGTGCCAGCAGCTCGGGGGGTAGCACAGATACGCAGTATTTT
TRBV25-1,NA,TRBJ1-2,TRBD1,CASSEYGGQGLNYGYTF,TGTGCCAGCAGTGAATATGGGGGACAGGGCCTTAACTATGGCTACACCTTC
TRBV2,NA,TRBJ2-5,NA,CASSFRTGTQETQYF,TGTGCCAGCAGTTTTCGAACAGGGACCCAAGAGACCCAGTACTTC
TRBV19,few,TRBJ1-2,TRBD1,CASSILWVDRGNGYTF,TGTGCCAGTAGTATTCTTTGGGTGGACAGGGGGAACGGCTACACCTTC
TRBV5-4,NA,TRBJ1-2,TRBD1,CASSPSGTGANGYTF,TGTGCCAGCAGCCCCTCCGGGACAGGGGCAAACGGCTACACCTTC
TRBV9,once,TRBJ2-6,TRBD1,CASSPWTGTSGANVLTF,TGTGCCAGCAGCCCCTGGACAGGGACTTCTGGGGCCAACGTCCTGACTTTC
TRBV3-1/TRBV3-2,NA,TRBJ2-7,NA,CASSSTYEQYF,TGTGCCAGCAGTTCCACTTACGAGCAGTACTTC
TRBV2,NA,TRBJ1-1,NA,CASSEWLGGDF,TGTGCCAGCAGTGAATGGTTAGGCGGAGATTTT
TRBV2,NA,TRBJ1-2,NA,CASSELMVEAGYTF,TGTGCCAGCAGTGAATTAATGGTAGAAGCTGGCTACACCTTC
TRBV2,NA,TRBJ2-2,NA,CASSVLGADTGELFF,TGTGCCAGCAGTGTCCTGGGGGCTGACACCGGGGAGCTGTTTTTT
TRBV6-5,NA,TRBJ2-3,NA,CASSPGGYTDTQYF,TGTGCCAGCAGCCCAGGAGGGTACACAGATACGCAGTATTTT
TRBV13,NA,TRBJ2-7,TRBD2,CASSLGLAAAYEQYF,TGTGCCAGCAGCTTAGGGCTAGCGGCTGCCTACGAGCAGTACTTC
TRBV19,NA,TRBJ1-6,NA,CASKVGPASPLHF,TGTGCCAGTAAGGTGGGCCCGGCCTCACCCCTCCACTTT
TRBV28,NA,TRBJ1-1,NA,CASSRTSSATTEAFF,TGTGCCAGCAGCCGAACCTCCTCAGCGACCACTGAAGCTTTCTTT
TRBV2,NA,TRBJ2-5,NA,CASRGGERQETQYF,TGTGCCAGCAGAGGGGGGGAGCGGCAAGAGACCCAGTACTTC
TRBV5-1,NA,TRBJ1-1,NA,CASSLDPGEAFF,TGCGCCAGCAGCTTGGATCCGGGGGAAGCTTTCTTT
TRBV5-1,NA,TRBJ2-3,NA,CASSIKTSTDTQYF,TGCGCCAGCAGCATTAAAACTAGCACAGATACGCAGTATTTT
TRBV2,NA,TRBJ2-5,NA,CASSKLAQETQYF,TGTGCCAGCAGTAAACTAGCACAAGAGACCCAGTACTTC
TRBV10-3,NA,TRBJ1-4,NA,CARSGPTNEKLFF,TGTGCCCGATCGGGTCCAACTAATGAAAAACTGTTTTTT
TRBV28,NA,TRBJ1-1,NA,CASLGGMNTEAFF,TGTGCCAGCCTGGGGGGAATGAACACTGAAGCTTTCTTT
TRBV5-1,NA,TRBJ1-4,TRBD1,CASSLAGQGNNEKLFF,TGCGCCAGCAGCTTGGCCGGACAGGGCAATAATGAAAAACTGTTTTTT
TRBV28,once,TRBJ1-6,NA,CASSLQSSYNSPLHF,TGTGCCAGCAGTTTACAGTCCTCCTATAATTCACCCCTCCACTTT
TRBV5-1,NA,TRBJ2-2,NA,CASSLGGLGTGELFF,TGCGCCAGCAGCTTGGGAGGGCTTGGGACCGGGGAGCTGTTTTTT
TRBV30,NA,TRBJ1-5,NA,CAWSVQGNQPQHF,TGTGCCTGGAGTGTACAGGGCAATCAGCCCCAGCATTTT
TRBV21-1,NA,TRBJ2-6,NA,CASSKTGHRSGANVLTF,TGTGCCAGCAGCAAAACAGGACACCGGTCTGGGGCCAACGTCCTGACTTTC
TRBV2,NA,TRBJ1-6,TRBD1,CASRGTGSYNSPLHF,TGTGCCAGCAGGGGGACAGGGTCGTATAATTCACCCCTCCACTTT